The 13 T cell receptor beta chains below come from one sample, sequenced in a study of cytomegalovirus exposure and HLA in healthy donors. The PCR ran on 60 Vbeta and 13 Jbeta primers. Sequenced by immunoSEQ multiplex PCR; TCRdb stores in-frame clones only, minus some. The sample has about 130,000 clones, under 85% seen once; the top ten hold 1.7%. Sequences were obtained from PBMCs. These receptors were obtained from a boy between 10 and 17 years old in good health and CMV-seronegative.

The J gene is TRBJ1-3, the V gene TRBV7-2; D not certain. The CDR3 is made up of 14 amino acids. From germline, CDR1 is SGHTA and CDR2 FQGNSA. The V end lost 5 bases, the J end lost 2 bases, and 10 bases lay between the germline ends. Here the CDR3 DNA reads TGTGCCAGCAGCCGCGGAGGGACTGGAAACACCATATATTTT. Residues: CASSRGGTGNTIYF. Full variable domain (rest looked up from reference TRBV7-2 and TRBJ1-3): GAGVSQSPSNKVTEKGKDVELRCDPISGHTALYWYRQSLGQGLEFLIYFQGNSAPDKSGLPSDRFSAERTGGSVSTLTIQRTQQEDSAVYLCASSRGGTGNTIYFGEGSWLTVV.

This clone was picked up one time. This chain uses TRBV5-1 with TRBJ1-1, with D unresolved. The CDR3 length is 15 residues. Germline V gene lookup returns CDR1 SGHRS and CDR2 YFSETQ. Trimming took 2 bases from V and 2 from J, leaving 13 bases between them. Written as DNA, the CDR3 is TGCGCCAGCAGCTTACTCACGATCCCCAACACTGAAGCTTTCTTT. Amino acid sequence: CASSLLTIPNTEAFF.

The rearrangement joins TRBV19 to TRBJ1-5; 8 bases are shared with TRBD1. The junction had 20 bases not matched to a gene; V was cut back by 6 bases and J by 1 base. CDR1 LNHDA and CDR2 SQIVND come from the germline V gene (reference sequence). The CDR3 runs to 20 residues. The CDR3 loop reads CASSLTTRTGRIGSNQPQHF. CDR3 DNA: TGTGCCAGTAGCCTCACGACTCGGACAGGGCGAATAGGGAGCAATCAGCCCCAGCATTTT.

This rearrangement joins TRBV7-2 to TRBJ1-1; D may be TRBD1 (5 bases). Germline V gives CDR1 SGHTA, CDR2 FQGNSA. With 5 bases removed from V and 0 bases from J, the gap between germline ends came to 16 bases. CDR3 length equals 16 residues. The CDR3 reads CASSRLAGKVNTEAFF. The CDR3 nucleotides read TGTGCCAGCAGCCGACTGGCAGGGAAGGTGAACACTGAAGCTTTCTTT.

This clone was seen a single time. The CDR3, as DNA: TGTGCCAGCAGCCGCAGTAACACCATATATTTT. Translating gives CASSRSNTIYF. The chain couples TRBV7-2 to TRBJ1-3, with D unclear. Trimming left V 5 bases short and J 7 bases short, with 6 bases between. Germline lookup yields CDR1 SGHTA and CDR2 FQGNSA. The CDR3 spans 11 residues.

This clone has only a few counts. V usage is TRBV5-5 and J usage is TRBJ1-5, with unresolved D. The V and J ends lost 0 bases and 7 bases respectively, with 14 bases between them. The CDR3 loop spans 15 amino acids. CDR1 SGHKS and CDR2 YYEKEE come from the germline V gene (reference sequence). The CDR3 protein is CASSLETNTQQPQHF. As DNA, the CDR3 is TGTGCCAGCAGCTTGGAGACAAACACCCAGCAGCCCCAGCATTTT.

The chain employs TRBV7-2 and TRBJ2-1, with 7 bases fitting TRBD2. Germline CDR1 SGHTA, CDR2 FQGNSA. V dropped 4 bases and J dropped 7; count of bases not matched to a gene: 7. The CDR3 is made up of 14 amino acids. Written as DNA, the CDR3 is TGTGCCAGCAGCTACAAAGCGGGGTTTAATGAGCAGTTCTTC. This translates into CASSYKAGFNEQFF.

V and J are TRBV5-1 and TRBJ1-6; TRBD1 is a possible D gene (5 bases). V was shortened by 2 bases and J by 5 bases, with 14 bases between the two germline ends. This CDR3 spans 16 amino acids. Germline CDR1 reads SGHRS; CDR2 reads YFSETQ. CDR3: CASSLTGTSNNSPLHF. The CDR3, as DNA: TGCGCCAGCAGCTTAACCGGGACTTCGAATAATTCACCCCTCCACTTT.

J is TRBJ2-2 and V is TRBV18, with 12 bases lining up with TRBD2. In germline, CDR1 is KGHSH, CDR2 LQKENI. V lost 1 base and J lost 3; bases outside the gene matches: 9. The CDR3 spans 19 residues. CDR3 in DNA: TGTGCCAGCTCACCACGTGAACTAGCGGGGGGAAGGTACACCGGGGAGCTGTTTTTT. This codes for CASSPRELAGGRYTGELFF.

This chain connects TRBV5-4 to TRBJ2-7; D perhaps matches TRBD2 (5 bases). There are 14 residues in the CDR3. V lost 4 bases and J 3 bases, leaving 14 bases between the germline ends. Germline loops: CDR1 SGHNT, CDR2 YYREEE (reference sequence). The CDR3 region has the DNA TGTGCCAGCAGCCCCCTTGCGGGCCACTACGAGCAGTACTTC. This encodes CASSPLAGHYEQYF.

The chain joins TRBV5-8 to TRBJ1-5, with D uncertain. Germline V gene sequence: CDR1 SGHTS, CDR2 YDEGEE. The CDR3 covers 15 residues. V was cut by 0 bases and J by 5 bases, with 12 bases left in between. The CDR3 sequence: CASSLVVVVDQPQHF. As DNA, the CDR3 is TGTGCCAGCAGCTTGGTGGTCGTAGTGGATCAGCCCCAGCATTTT.

The chain employs TRBV7-2 and TRBJ1-1; 10 bases line up with TRBD1. CDR3 length: 15 residues. Germline V CDR1 and CDR2: SGHTA, FQGNSA. Germline trimming cut 3 bases from V and 4 bases from J; bases unmatched to any gene: 5. In DNA form, the CDR3 reads TGTGCCAGCAGCTTGACAGGGGGCGAGGGCACTGAAGCTTTCTTT. Protein product: CASSLTGGEGTEAFF.

The sample holds one count of this clone. The V call is TRBV5-1, the J call TRBJ2-5; TRBD2 is a possible D gene (6 bases). The germline V and J ends were trimmed by 0 bases and 1 base, with 10 bases remaining between them. The CDR3 runs to 15 residues. From germline, CDR1 is SGHRS and CDR2 YFSETQ. The CDR3 loop reads CASSLDSGPQETQYF. CDR3 bases: TGCGCCAGCAGCTTGGATAGCGGACCCCAAGAGACCCAGTACTTC.